These 20 T cell receptor beta chains originate from one sample sequenced in a study of cytomegalovirus exposure and HLA in healthy donors. Both 60 Vbeta primers and 13 Jbeta primers went into the PCR. TCRdb keeps only in-frame clones here, not all; method: immunoSEQ multiplex PCR. Among some 170,000 clones listed, around 83% were seen once. The sequenced sample was PBMCs. The receptors shown here come from a girl aged 2 to 9 in good health and CMV-seropositive.

This chain connects TRBV30 to TRBJ2-3; TRBD2 matches 7 bases. After removal of 4 bases from V and 5 bases from J, the junction contained 12 bases not matched to a gene. The CDR3 is 15 amino acids. Germline CDR1 and CDR2: GTSNPN and SVGIG (reference sequence). The DNA of the CDR3 is TGTGCCTGGACCCGTACGGGGGGTGTAGGAGATACGCAGTATTTT. Protein product: CAWTRTGGVGDTQYF.

The CDR3 protein is CASSARDRKDTEAFF. DNA for the CDR3: TGTGCCAGCAGCGCCCGGGACAGAAAGGACACTGAAGCTTTCTTT. The chain carries TRBV7-9 and TRBJ1-1; TRBD1 aligns across 7 bases. The V segment lost 5 bases and the J segment 3 bases; nucleotides outside the gene matches: 9. Looked up from germline, CDR1 is SEHNR and CDR2 is FQNEAQ (reference sequence). The CDR3 is 15 residues long.

V usage is TRBV21-1 and J usage is TRBJ1-1; TRBD1 reflects the table's D call only, with no check against the DNA. TRBV21-1 is shown as a pseudogene. The CDR3 runs to 11 residues. The CDR3 coding sequence is TGTGCCAGCATCCACCCAAGGGGGCGGGTCTTT. It encodes CASIHPRGRVF.

The gene calls are TRBV5-4 and TRBJ1-1; weak D call: TRBD1 (6 bases). Per the germline V gene, CDR1 is SGHNT and CDR2 is YYREEE (reference sequence). V was shortened by 4 bases and J by 3 bases, with 10 bases between the two germline ends. This CDR3 has 13 amino acids. The CDR3 reads CASSLGQYTEAFF. CDR3 DNA sequence: TGTGCCAGCAGCCTTGGACAGTACACTGAAGCTTTCTTT. Looking up the rest from reference TRBV5-4 and TRBJ1-1 gives the full variable domain: ETGVTQSPTHLIKTRGQQVTLRCSSQSGHNTVSWYQQALGQGPQFIFQYYREEENGRGNFPPRFSGLQFPNYSSELNVNALELDDSALYLCASSLGQYTEAFFGQGTRLTVV.

The chain employs TRBV11-2 and TRBJ2-1; perhaps TRBD1 as D (7 bases). The V gene's germline CDR1 is SGHAT and CDR2 FQNNGV. V lost 3 bases to trimming and J lost 7 bases, with 13 bases between them. The CDR3 is 14 residues long. The CDR3 DNA follows: TGTGCCAGCAGCTTCGCCGCAGGGGGGAATGAGCAGTTCTTC. Its protein product is CASSFAAGGNEQFF.

There are a few counts of this clone. The CDR3 here is CAWERQGTEAFF. CDR3 in DNA: TGTGCCTGGGAACGACAGGGTACCGAAGCTTTCTTT. The rearrangement uses TRBV30 and TRBJ1-1, with TRBD1 identical over 7 bases. The CDR3 loop spans 12 amino acids. In germline, CDR1 is GTSNPN, CDR2 SVGIG (reference sequence). Germline trimming cut 5 bases from V and 8 bases from J; bases unmatched to any gene: 8.

The chain has TRBV29-1 and TRBJ1-1; D not certain. Between the trimmed V and J ends, which lost 2 bases and 1 base, there was a span of 8 bases. Per germline, CDR1 SQVTM and CDR2 ANQGSEA. The CDR3 covers 13 residues. The CDR3 region is CSVESPGNTEAFF. In DNA form, the CDR3 reads TGCAGCGTTGAAAGCCCCGGGAACACTGAAGCTTTCTTT.

This chain uses TRBV2 with TRBJ2-7; maybe TRBD2 (6 bases). Trimming removed 3 bases at V and 7 bases at J, with 13 bases between. From germline, CDR1 is SNHLY and CDR2 FYNNEI. The CDR3 spans 13 residues. This CDR3 reads CASSERGLAEQYF. The CDR3 nucleotides read TGTGCCAGCAGTGAGAGGGGACTTGCAGAGCAGTACTTC.

The genes are TRBV19 and TRBJ2-1; D perhaps matches TRBD1 (5 bases). The CDR3 extends over 12 amino acids. Germline V gene lookup returns CDR1 LNHDA and CDR2 SQIVND (reference sequence). Trimming removed 7 bases at V and 12 bases at J, with 16 bases between. In nucleotides, the CDR3 is TGTGCCAGTAAAGGGGTTGGCCACTCGCAGTTCTTC. Its translation is CASKGVGHSQFF.

The chain links TRBV5-6 to TRBJ2-2; 9 bases match TRBD1. CDR1 SGHDT and CDR2 YYEEEE come from the germline V gene. Unmatched junction bases numbered 12, after V lost 3 bases and J lost 6 bases. The CDR3 is 17 amino acids. The CDR3 is CASSSRWTGVSAGELFF. CDR3 coding DNA: TGTGCCAGCAGCTCAAGGTGGACAGGGGTAAGCGCCGGGGAGCTGTTTTTT.

The chain uses TRBV5-4 and TRBJ1-1; 7 bases fit TRBD1. This CDR3 comprises 13 residues. Looked up from germline, CDR1 is SGHNT and CDR2 is YYREEE (reference sequence). The V segment lost 10 bases and the J segment 4 bases; nucleotides outside the gene matches: 10. For the CDR3, the DNA is TGTGCCGTACAGGGGACGCCTACCACTGAAGCTTTCTTT. Protein: CAVQGTPTTEAFF.

This clone has more than one count but fewer than ten. The V call is TRBV7-9, the J call TRBJ1-4; a possible D gene is TRBD1 (5 bases). The CDR3 consists of 18 residues. Germline V gene lookup returns CDR1 SEHNR and CDR2 FQNEAQ (reference sequence). Trimming took 5 bases from V and 0 from J, leaving 19 bases between them. CDR3 loop: CASSETTRRQTTNEKLFF. Here the CDR3 DNA reads TGTGCCAGCAGCGAAACGACGAGGCGACAGACAACTAATGAAAAACTGTTTTTT.

In this sample, this clone turned up once. The chain uses TRBV5-1 and TRBJ2-7; D is uncertain. Trimming shortened V by 0 bases and J by 10 bases, and 11 bases separated the two germline ends. In germline, CDR1 is SGHRS, CDR2 YFSETQ. This CDR3 is built from 12 residues. The chain's CDR3 is CASSLGAAPQYF. CDR3 DNA: TGCGCCAGCAGCTTGGGGGCAGCCCCACAGTACTTC. Full variable domain (missing parts from reference TRBV5-1 and TRBJ2-7): KAGVTQTPRYLIKTRGQQVTLSCSPISGHRSVSWYQQTPGQGLQFLFEYFSETQRNKGNFPGRFSGRQFSNSRSEMNVSTLELGDSALYLCASSLGAAPQYFGPGTRLTVT.

The rearrangement links TRBV5-1 to TRBJ1-3; TRBD1 matches 7 bases. Trimming at V came to 0 bases and at J to 0 bases, leaving 9 bases not matched to a gene. The germline CDR1 and CDR2 sequences are SGHRS and YFSETQ. The CDR3 loop spans 18 amino acids. CDR3 nucleotide sequence: TGCGCCAGCAGCTTGGGCGTGAGGGGGCCAAGCTCTGGAAACACCATATATTTT. Translation gives CASSLGVRGPSSGNTIYF.

This chain uses TRBV2 with TRBJ2-2, with 11 bases fitting TRBD2. With V trimmed by 5 bases and J by 11 bases, 4 bases remained unmatched. The CDR3 loop spans 13 amino acids. The germline V gene encodes CDR1 SNHLY and CDR2 FYNNEI. The CDR3 is CASSPGTSGELFF. As DNA, the CDR3 is TGTGCCAGCAGTCCCGGGACTAGCGGCGAGCTGTTTTTT. Full variable domain (missing parts from reference TRBV2 and TRBJ2-2): EPEVTQTPSHQVTQMGQEVILRCVPISNHLYFYWYRQILGQKVEFLVSFYNNEISEKSEIFDDQFSVERPDGSNFTLKIRSTKLEDSAMYFCASSPGTSGELFFGEGSRLTVL.

V is TRBV5-4 and J is TRBJ2-4; possibly TRBD1 for D (5 bases). With 6 bases removed from V and 15 bases from J, the gap between germline ends came to 19 bases. Per germline, CDR1 SGHNT and CDR2 YYREEE (reference sequence). The CDR3 covers 12 residues. CDR3 DNA: TGTGCCAGCACCCAACCTGGGGCAGTGTCGTACTTC. Translated, it gives CASTQPGAVSYF.

The rearrangement uses TRBV19 and TRBJ2-3; 9 bases are a match to TRBD2. The CDR3 contains 16 residues. V gave up 5 bases and J gave up 2 bases; unmatched junction bases: 8. Germline CDR1 reads LNHDA; CDR2 reads SQIVND (reference sequence). The CDR3 DNA sequence: TGTGCCAGTAGTTTAGCGGGAGCCACCTACACAGATACGCAGTATTTT. Translated, it gives CASSLAGATYTDTQYF.

This clone was seen a handful of times. The V and J genes are TRBV4-1 and TRBJ1-2; TRBD1 matches 8 bases. V trimming: 1 base; J trimming: 5 bases; junction bases outside the gene matches: 3. In germline, CDR1 is MGHRA, CDR2 YSYEKL. The CDR3 runs 14 residues. DNA for the CDR3: TGCGCCAGCAGCCAAGCAGGGGGCAGGTATGGCTACACCTTC. It encodes CASSQAGGRYGYTF.

In nucleotides, the CDR3 is TGTGCCCGAACGGACAGGGGGATGACCTACGAGCAGTACTTC. Protein: CARTDRGMTYEQYF. The rearrangement joins TRBV30 to TRBJ2-7; 10 positions match TRBD1. The CDR3 is made up of 14 amino acids. CDR1 and CDR2 (germline): GTSNPN, SVGIG (reference sequence). The V and J ends lost 8 bases and 2 bases, in that order; junction bases with no gene match: 9.

The chain employs TRBV6-4 and TRBJ2-1; 7 positions agree with TRBD2. The germline V gene has CDR1 MRHNA and CDR2 SNTAGT. The CDR3 runs 15 residues. V gave up 3 bases and J gave up 7 bases; unmatched junction bases: 9. The CDR3 protein is CASSEAAGDRNEQFF. The CDR3 nucleotides are TGTGCCAGCAGTGAAGCGGCGGGAGATCGGAATGAGCAGTTCTTC.